The 32 T cell receptor beta chains reported below all come from one sample, sequenced in a study of blood T cell repertoires in COVID-19. Sequencing used immunoSEQ multiplex PCR; TCRdb keeps in-frame clones, though not all of them. The sample contains 140,000 or so clones, about 87% of which appear only once. Sequenced material: PBMCs or T cells enriched from blood (not recorded which). The receptors stem from a man aged 55 to 70 who had recovered from COVID-19.

The CDR3 DNA follows: TGCGCCAGCAGCCAAACCATGGGACAGAGCAATTCACCCCTCCACTTT. Translating it yields CASSQTMGQSNSPLHF. The chain is built from TRBV4-1 and TRBJ1-6; TRBD1 matches at 7 bases. J lost 7 bases, V lost 2 bases, and 8 bases had no gene match. The CDR3 spans 16 residues. Germline values: CDR1 MGHRA, CDR2 YSYEKL.

V gene TRBV18 combines with J gene TRBJ2-1, with a weak D call TRBD2 (6 bases). This CDR3 contains 15 residues. From germline, CDR1 is KGHSH and CDR2 LQKENI. The V end lost 1 base, the J end lost 2 bases, and 9 bases lay between the germline ends. The CDR3: CASSPQRATYNEQFF. CDR3 nucleotide sequence: TGTGCCAGCTCACCACAGCGGGCAACCTACAATGAGCAGTTCTTC.

This clone was recorded a few times. An end of the junction differs from the germline gene, which may be a read error. Other nucleotide sequences in the sample specify the same CDR3. The V gene is TRBV28, the J gene TRBJ2-4, with TRBD2 matching 9 bases. CDR3 length: 15 residues. Looked up from germline, CDR1 is MDHEN and CDR2 is SYDVKM. CDR3: CARGPRGGAKNIQYF. CDR3 DNA sequence: TGCGCCCGCGGACCGCGGGGGGGGGCCAAAAACATTCAGTACTTC.

The V and J genes are TRBV10-2 and TRBJ1-1; 8 bases are a match to TRBD1. CDR1 is WSHSY, CDR2 SAAADI, per germline. V was clipped by 6 bases and J by 1 base; unmatched bases: 1. The CDR3 spans 13 residues. The CDR3 is CASRGTGNTEAFF. CDR3 coding DNA: TGCGCCAGCAGAGGGACAGGGAACACTGAAGCTTTCTTT.

This chain joins TRBV11-2 and TRBJ2-7; 8 nucleotides line up with TRBD1. This CDR3 comprises 15 residues. In germline, CDR1 is SGHAT, CDR2 FQNNGV. J lost 1 base, V lost 1 base, and 3 bases had no gene match. CDR3 sequence reads: CASSLGWTGSYEQYF. DNA of the CDR3: TGTGCCAGCAGCTTAGGATGGACAGGGTCCTACGAGCAGTACTTC.

The chain has TRBV28 and TRBJ2-1; 7 nucleotides align to TRBD2. The junction had 11 bases not matched to a gene; V was cut back by 6 bases and J by 9 bases. The germline V gene has CDR1 MDHEN and CDR2 SYDVKM. The CDR3 contains 14 residues. Here the CDR3 DNA reads TGTGCCAGCAGGCTAGCGGTTCCCACCAGTGAGCAGTTCTTC. The encoded protein is CASRLAVPTSEQFF.

This sequence joins TRBV19 and TRBJ2-5, with D possibly TRBD2 on 5 matching bases. The CDR3 runs 15 residues. CDR1 LNHDA and CDR2 SQIVND come from the germline V gene (reference sequence). Trimming shortened V by 5 bases and J by 4 bases, and 17 bases separated the two germline ends. The CDR3 reads CASSPDSLRGETQYF. Here the CDR3 DNA reads TGTGCCAGTAGTCCGGACTCACTCCGGGGAGAGACCCAGTACTTC.

DNA of the CDR3: TGTGCCAGCAAGACTAGCGGGAGCTCCTACAATGAGCAGTTCTTC. Its translation: CASKTSGSSYNEQFF. The gene calls are TRBV28 and TRBJ2-1, with 12 bases identical to TRBD2. J was trimmed by 0 bases and V by 7 bases; bases with no gene match: 1. The CDR3 covers 15 residues. CDR1 and CDR2 (germline): MDHEN, SYDVKM. Complete variable domain (other parts from reference TRBV28 and TRBJ2-1): DVKVTQSSRYLVKRTGEKVFLECVQDMDHENMFWYRQDPGLGLRLIYFSYDVKMKEKGDIPEGYSVSREKKERFSLILESASTNQTSMYLCASKTSGSSYNEQFFGPGTRLTVL.

This sequence joins TRBV18 and TRBJ2-3; D call uncertain. The CDR3 loop spans 13 amino acids. V gave up 3 bases and J gave up 2 bases, with 6 bases separating them. From germline, CDR1 is KGHSH and CDR2 LQKENI. The CDR3 region has the DNA TGTGCCAGCTCACCCCTCCCCACAGATACGCAGTATTTT. It is translated as CASSPLPTDTQYF.

This sequence joins TRBV7-2 and TRBJ1-6; D gene unclear. Trimming removed 0 bases from V and 9 bases from J, with 6 bases in between. The V gene's germline CDR1 is SGHTA and CDR2 FQGNSA. The CDR3 is 13 amino acids. CDR3 in DNA: TGTGCCAGCAGCTTAGCAGGCGGTTCACCCCTCCACTTT. Translating it yields CASSLAGGSPLHF.

The chain couples TRBV10-3 to TRBJ1-5; weak D call: TRBD1 (6 bases). Trimming shortened V by 0 bases and J by 7 bases, and 10 bases separated the two germline ends. This CDR3 spans 14 amino acids. CDR1 and CDR2 from the germline V gene are ENHRY and SYGVKD. The CDR3 DNA follows: TGTGCCATCAGTGAGTCGCCAGGGGAACAGCCCCAGCATTTT. This encodes CAISESPGEQPQHF.

The V gene is TRBV7-9, the J gene TRBJ2-1; possibly TRBD1 for D (5 bases). Germline V gene data show CDR1 as SEHNR and CDR2 as FQNEAQ (reference sequence). The V end lost 3 bases, the J end lost 12 bases, and 15 bases lay between the germline ends. CDR3 length: 13 residues. CDR3 nucleotide sequence: TGTGCCAGCAGCTTTTTCCAGGGTTCGGGGCAGTTCTTC. This gives the protein CASSFFQGSGQFF.

In this sample, this clone turned up a few times. CDR3 loop: CAWSTSGPQLWSLHF. In nucleotides, the CDR3 is TGTGCCTGGAGTACCTCAGGGCCCCAGTTGTGGTCCCTCCACTTT. This chain joins TRBV30 and TRBJ1-6; D is perhaps TRBD1 (5 bases). Germline V CDR1 and CDR2: GTSNPN, SVGIG (reference sequence). This CDR3 region has 15 residues. Trimming removed 2 bases at V and 14 bases at J, with 22 bases between. Full variable domain (missing parts from reference TRBV30 and TRBJ1-6): SQTIHQWPATLVQPVGSPLSLECTVEGTSNPNLYWYRQAAGRGLQLLFYSVGIGQISSEVPQNLSASRPQDRQFILSSKKLLLSDSGFYLCAWSTSGPQLWSLHFGNGTRLTVT.

In this sample, this clone turned up once. The gene calls are TRBV18 and TRBJ1-5; D unresolved. CDR1 is KGHSH, CDR2 LQKENI, per germline. V was shortened by 2 bases and J by 3 bases, with 11 bases between the two germline ends. This CDR3 comprises 15 residues. CDR3 sequence: CASSPLTSPNQPQHF. For the CDR3, the DNA is TGTGCCAGCTCACCATTGACATCCCCCAATCAGCCCCAGCATTTT.

V and J are TRBV7-8 and TRBJ2-5; TRBD2 agrees at 9 bases. The CDR3 covers 19 residues. The germline V gene encodes CDR1 SGHVS and CDR2 FQNEAQ. The ends lost 1 base at V and 2 bases at J; junction bases unmatched: 14. CDR3 nucleotide sequence: TGTGCCAGCAGCTTAGTTCGGCGGGCAGGCCTAGCGGGGCAAGAGACCCAGTACTTC. Translated: CASSLVRRAGLAGQETQYF.

Remarks on this clone: The same CDR3 arises from other DNA sequences in this sample as well. This chain uses TRBV5-1 with TRBJ2-2; perhaps TRBD2 as D (6 bases). The V end was cut by 4 bases, the J end by 0 bases, with 10 bases between. Germline loops: CDR1 SGHRS, CDR2 YFSETQ. The CDR3 covers 15 residues. This CDR3 is CASSLGTANTGELFF. The CDR3, as DNA: TGCGCCAGCAGCCTCGGGACTGCGAACACCGGGGAGCTGTTTTTT.

V usage is TRBV2 and J usage is TRBJ1-2; TRBD1 matches 10 bases. This CDR3 comprises 13 residues. J gave up 5 bases and V 6 bases, and 3 bases lay outside the gene matches. The germline V gene encodes CDR1 SNHLY and CDR2 FYNNEI. CDR3 sequence (DNA): TGTGCCAGCAGCTTGGACAGGGGGTATGGCTACACCTTC. Translated: CASSLDRGYGYTF.

The chain employs TRBV19 and TRBJ2-1, with 10 bases that match TRBD2. The V gene's germline CDR1 is LNHDA and CDR2 SQIVND (reference sequence). V was pared by 4 bases and J by 9 bases, with 9 bases of the junction left unmatched. The CDR3 contains 15 residues. The CDR3 region has the DNA TGTGCCAGTAGTAACGGACTAGCGGCCGCGAGTGAGCAGTTCTTC. Protein sequence: CASSNGLAAASEQFF. The full variable domain, in which reference TRBV19 and TRBJ2-1 provide the parts outside the CDR3, is DGGITQSPKYLFRKEGQNVTLSCEQNLNHDAMYWYRQDPGQGLRLIYYSQIVNDFQKGDIAEGYSVSREKKESFPLTVTSAQKNPTAFYLCASSNGLAAASEQFFGPGTRLTVL.

This rearrangement joins TRBV4-1 to TRBJ2-2; TRBD1 matches 8 bases. CDR1 MGHRA and CDR2 YSYEKL come from the germline V gene. The CDR3 has 16 amino acids. With 0 bases clipped from V and 5 bases from J, the junction kept 5 bases outside the gene matches. The CDR3 reads CASSQESGGRTGELFF. The CDR3 DNA reads as TGCGCCAGCAGCCAAGAATCAGGGGGCAGAACCGGGGAGCTGTTTTTT.

V is TRBV28 and J is TRBJ2-7, with D possibly being TRBD1 (5 bases). The ends were cut back, 0 bases at V and 3 bases at J, with 12 bases in the middle. Germline values: CDR1 MDHEN, CDR2 SYDVKM. The CDR3 runs to 15 residues. The CDR3 region is CASSLWDKESYEQYF. DNA of the CDR3: TGTGCCAGCAGTTTATGGGACAAAGAAAGCTACGAGCAGTACTTC. The whole variable domain, filled in from reference TRBV28 and TRBJ2-7, reads DVKVTQSSRYLVKRTGEKVFLECVQDMDHENMFWYRQDPGLGLRLIYFSYDVKMKEKGDIPEGYSVSREKKERFSLILESASTNQTSMYLCASSLWDKESYEQYFGPGTRLTVT.

The rearrangement uses TRBV19 and TRBJ1-5; 10 bases are a match to TRBD1. V shed 5 bases and J 2 bases; nucleotides not matched to a gene: 6. The CDR3 totals 16 residues. Germline CDR1 LNHDA, CDR2 SQIVND (reference sequence). The CDR3 DNA follows: TGTGCCAGTAGTTACGGGACAGGGGTCGGCAATCAGCCCCAGCATTTT. Translated: CASSYGTGVGNQPQHF.

The table lists this clone with a count of one. In nucleotides, the CDR3 is TGTGCCAGCAGCCAAGATGCAGGAAGATATGGCTACACCTTC. Amino acid sequence: CASSQDAGRYGYTF. J is TRBJ1-2 and V is TRBV3-1 (or the pseudogene TRBV3-2), with no clear D. Trimming removed 0 bases from V and 5 bases from J, with 10 bases in between. The CDR3 spans 14 residues. CDR1 is LGHDT and CDR2 is YNNKEL in the germline V gene (reference sequence).

The V and J genes are TRBV28 and TRBJ1-2, with TRBD1 as a possible D gene (5 bases). Germline-derived CDR1 and CDR2 are MDHEN and SYDVKM. Trimming shortened V by 4 bases and J by 1 base, and 19 bases separated the two germline ends. This CDR3 has 17 residues. CDR3 loop: CASSYSRGTTFNYGYTF. CDR3 sequence (DNA): TGTGCCAGCAGTTATTCCCGGGGGACCACGTTTAACTATGGCTACACCTTC.

The chain has TRBV12-3 or TRBV12-4 and TRBJ1-3; D gene unclear. There are 11 residues in the CDR3. Trimming took off 5 bases at V and 6 bases at J, with 5 bases between the two ends. In DNA, the CDR3 is TGTGCCAGCAGTCCCCTAAACACCATATATTTT. Residues: CASSPLNTIYF.

DNA of the CDR3: TGTGCCAGTACTAAGGGGGCGGCCAAAAACATTCAGTACTTC. Translating it yields CASTKGAAKNIQYF. The chain recombines TRBV5-8 with TRBJ2-4; 7 positions agree with TRBD1. J was trimmed by 1 base and V by 8 bases; bases with no gene match: 6. Germline CDR1 is SGHTS and CDR2 is YDEGEE. This CDR3 has 14 amino acids.

The gene calls are TRBV2 and TRBJ1-1; no definite D call. Germline V gene lookup returns CDR1 SNHLY and CDR2 FYNNEI. The CDR3 loop spans 13 amino acids. With 7 bases removed from V and 4 bases from J, the gap between germline ends came to 13 bases. The DNA for the CDR3 is TGTGCCAGCACGTGGACTGATTTCACTGAAGCTTTCTTT. Translation gives CASTWTDFTEAFF.

The J gene is TRBJ2-7, the V gene TRBV2; 10 bases align to TRBD2. J lost 2 bases, V lost 5 bases, and 6 bases had no gene match. Germline V lookup: CDR1 SNHLY, CDR2 FYNNEI. CDR3 length: 15 residues. The chain's CDR3 is CASSTNGLAAYEQYF. CDR3 nucleotide sequence: TGTGCCAGCAGTACCAACGGACTAGCGGCCTACGAGCAGTACTTC.

The rearrangement joins TRBV11-2 to TRBJ2-1; D not resolved. Germline-derived CDR1 and CDR2 are SGHAT and FQNNGV. Trimming pared 2 bases from V and 5 bases from J, leaving 10 bases between. The CDR3 is made up of 14 amino acids. CDR3 in amino acids: CASSLRQVDNEQFF. Written as DNA, the CDR3 is TGTGCCAGCAGCTTAAGGCAGGTTGACAATGAGCAGTTCTTC.

This clone was counted only a few times. The chain is built from TRBV5-5 and TRBJ1-1, with a tentative D call TRBD1 (5 bases). V was shortened by 5 bases and J by 4 bases, with 18 bases between the two germline ends. This CDR3 has 15 residues. Germline assignment: CDR1 SGHKS and CDR2 YYEKEE (reference sequence). In DNA, the CDR3 is TGTGCCAGCAGTAGCAACCCCAGCCAGGGCACTGAAGCTTTCTTT. This gives the protein CASSSNPSQGTEAFF.

V gene TRBV14 combines with J gene TRBJ2-1; D is unresolved. Germline V lookup: CDR1 SGHDN, CDR2 FVKESK. This CDR3 contains 11 residues. Deletions cut 1 base from V and 7 bases from J, with 2 bases between. The CDR3 protein is CASSQVNEQFF. The CDR3 DNA is TGTGCCAGCAGCCAAGTAAATGAGCAGTTCTTC.

This clone has only one observation. The genes are TRBV21-1 and TRBJ1-5; whether TRBD1, the table's D call, matches the DNA was not checked. TRBV21-1 is listed as a pseudogene. The CDR3 is made up of 16 amino acids. Written as DNA, the CDR3 is TGTGCCAGCAGCAAAGTATCCAGGACAGGCGGCCGGCCCCAGCATTTT. This translates into CASSKVSRTGGRPQHF.

The chain joins TRBV3-1 (or the pseudogene TRBV3-2) to TRBJ2-3; D is undetermined. The CDR3 covers 15 residues. Looked up from germline, CDR1 is LGHDT and CDR2 is YNNKEL (reference sequence). V gave up 1 base and J gave up 6 bases, with 14 bases separating them. The CDR3 sequence is CASSQGPPPGDTQYF. The CDR3 DNA follows: TGTGCCAGCAGCCAAGGACCGCCCCCCGGGGATACGCAGTATTTT.